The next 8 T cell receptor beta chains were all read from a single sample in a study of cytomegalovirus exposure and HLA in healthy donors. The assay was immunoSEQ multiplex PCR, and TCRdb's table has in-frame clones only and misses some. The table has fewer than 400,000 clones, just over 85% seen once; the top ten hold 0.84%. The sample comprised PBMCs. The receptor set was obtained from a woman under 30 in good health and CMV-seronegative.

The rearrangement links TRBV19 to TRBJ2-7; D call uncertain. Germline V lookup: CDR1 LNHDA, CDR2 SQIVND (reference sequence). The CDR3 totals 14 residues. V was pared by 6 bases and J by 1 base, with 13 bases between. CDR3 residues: CASRSMWSSYEQYF. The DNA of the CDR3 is TGTGCCAGTAGATCTATGTGGTCGTCCTACGAGCAGTACTTC.

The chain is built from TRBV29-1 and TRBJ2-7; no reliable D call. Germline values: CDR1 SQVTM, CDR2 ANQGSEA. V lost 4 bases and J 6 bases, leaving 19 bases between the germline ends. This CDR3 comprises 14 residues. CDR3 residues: CSVGHLNRVAEQYF. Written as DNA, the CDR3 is TGCAGCGTTGGTCATCTCAACCGGGTGGCCGAGCAGTACTTC.

The CDR3 loop reads CASHSTDFNEKLFF. The CDR3 coding sequence is TGTGCCAGCCATTCGACAGACTTTAATGAAAAACTGTTTTTT. The chain employs TRBV2 and TRBJ1-4; D may be TRBD1 (5 bases). The germline V and J ends were trimmed by 8 bases and 4 bases, with 14 bases remaining between them. Germline loops: CDR1 SNHLY, CDR2 FYNNEI. The CDR3 covers 14 residues.

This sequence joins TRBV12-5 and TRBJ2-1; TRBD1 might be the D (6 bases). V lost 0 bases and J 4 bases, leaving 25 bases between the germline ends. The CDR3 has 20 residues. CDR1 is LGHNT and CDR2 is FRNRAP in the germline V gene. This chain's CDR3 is CASGLVIMGVWGRGYNEQFF. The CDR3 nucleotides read TGTGCTAGTGGTTTGGTAATAATGGGGGTCTGGGGCAGGGGTTACAATGAGCAGTTCTTC.

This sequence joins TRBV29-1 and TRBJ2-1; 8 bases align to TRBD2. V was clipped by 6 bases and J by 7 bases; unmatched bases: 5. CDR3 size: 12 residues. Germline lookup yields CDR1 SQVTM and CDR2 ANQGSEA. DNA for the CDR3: TGCAGCGTCGGGACTAGTCTGAATGAGCAGTTCTTC. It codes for CSVGTSLNEQFF.

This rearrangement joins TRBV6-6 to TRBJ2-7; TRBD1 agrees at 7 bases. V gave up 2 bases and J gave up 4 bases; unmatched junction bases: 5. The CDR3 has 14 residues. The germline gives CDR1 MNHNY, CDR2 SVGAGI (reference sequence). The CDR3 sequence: CASSYGGQKYEQYF. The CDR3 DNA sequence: TGTGCCAGCAGTTACGGGGGACAGAAATACGAGCAGTACTTC.

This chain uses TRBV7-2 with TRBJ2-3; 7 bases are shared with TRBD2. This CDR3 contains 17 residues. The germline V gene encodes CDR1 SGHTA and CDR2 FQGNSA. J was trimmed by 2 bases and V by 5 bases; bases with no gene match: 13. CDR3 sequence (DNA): TGTGCCAGCAGCCCCCACCTCGGGACTACCTCCACAGATACGCAGTATTTT. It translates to CASSPHLGTTSTDTQYF.

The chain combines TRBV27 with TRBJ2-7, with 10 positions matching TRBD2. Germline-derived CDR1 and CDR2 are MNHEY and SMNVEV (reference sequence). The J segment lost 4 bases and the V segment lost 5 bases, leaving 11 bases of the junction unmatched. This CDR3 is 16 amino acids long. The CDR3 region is CASSTQTSGLRYEQYF. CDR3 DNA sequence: TGTGCCAGCAGTACACAGACTAGCGGGTTACGGTACGAGCAGTACTTC.